The following is a TCR beta chain sequence with its context. Its antigen is undetermined. Per germline, CDR1 MNHEY and CDR2 SVGAGI. This CDR3 is 16 amino acids long. V lost 0 bases, J lost 0 bases, and 9 bases lay in between. Time point: baseline, week 1 (first vaccination visit). Treatment meaning: pre-vaccination baseline after standard-of-care therapy. Each donor presented with a new WHO grade 3 or 4 astrocytoma that tested IDH1-mutant and showed ATRX loss. The data originate from a study of a mutant IDH1 vaccine in newly diagnosed glioma. Study-wide results and limits: Among top peripheral T cell clonotypes, changes seemed unrelated to pseudoprogression.

Generated by immunoSEQ multiplex PCR, the TCRdb table keeps only in-frame clones and is missing some. The sample records about 96,000 clones, around 80% being singletons. The V gene is TRBV6-5, the J gene TRBJ1-3; D gene unclear. The TCR originated in a man aged 40-49 years with glioma. The sequences come from PBMCs, collected from a glioma patient treated with radiotherapy, temozolomide or both. CDR3 nucleotide sequence: TGTGCCAGCAGTTACTCAGGCCCAGGCTCTGGAAACACCATATATTTT. Its protein is CASSYSGPGSGNTIYF.